This T cell receptor (beta chain) was sequenced during a study of early T cells in non-severe SARS-CoV-2 infection. Overall study results and limits: VDJdb matching skewed toward anti-spike CD8 responses, missing private and CD4 specificities.

This clonotype has only a few counts. The antigen is undetermined. Looked up from germline, CDR1 is SGHRS and CDR2 is YFSETQ. The CDR3 sequence is 12 residues long. The V end was cut by 4 bases, the J end by 3 bases, with 8 bases between. Individual cDNA molecules were tagged with unique molecular identifiers. One entry per CDR3 protein results from TCRdb running MiXCR on the 5' RACE reads. Seen here are under 70,000 distinct CDR3 sequences, 4.5% to 7.5% observed once, and the top ten hold about 3.6%. This sequence was found in an adult who was a healthcare worker with PCR-confirmed SARS-CoV-2 infection or an uninfected control (not recorded which). Source: whole blood, taken at baseline. The chain has TRBV5-1 and TRBJ2-7, with D hard to call. The CDR3 region has the DNA TGCGCCAGCAGCATATCGCTCTACGAGCAGTACTTC. This sequence encodes CASSISLYEQYF.